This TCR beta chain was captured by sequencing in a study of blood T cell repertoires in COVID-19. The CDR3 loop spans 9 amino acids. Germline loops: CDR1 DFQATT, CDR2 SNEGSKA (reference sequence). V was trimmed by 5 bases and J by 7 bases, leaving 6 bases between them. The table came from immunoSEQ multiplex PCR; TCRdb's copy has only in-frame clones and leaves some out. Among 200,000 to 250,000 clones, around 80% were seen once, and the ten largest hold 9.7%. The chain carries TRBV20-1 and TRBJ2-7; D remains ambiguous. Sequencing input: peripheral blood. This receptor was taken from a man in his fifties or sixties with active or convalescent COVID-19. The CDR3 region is CSAGREQYF. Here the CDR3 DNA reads TGCAGTGCTGGGCGAGAGCAGTACTTC.